The 25 T cell receptor beta chains in this list originate from one sample, sequenced in a study of beta chain features in type 1 diabetes. Study observations and caveats: People with Type 1 diabetes carried modestly yet significantly shorter TCRB CDR3s in all four CD4+ subsets.

These receptors have no identified antigens. Expressed TCRB transcripts got sequenced, as all isolated RNA was reverse transcribed. The data were produced by immunoSEQ multiplex PCR, yet TCRdb's version contains in-frame clones alone and is incomplete. Of some 370,000 clones listed, about 10% were seen once; the top ten hold 0.55% to 0.75%. Material for sequencing was central memory CD4+ T cells from blood. The receptors stem from a man between 25 and 39 years old with type 1 diabetes.

This clone was counted a few times. As DNA, the CDR3 is TGTGCCAGCAGCTTCTCCCGGGACTCCACAGATACGCAGTATTTT. Protein sequence: CASSFSRDSTDTQYF. This chain links TRBV14 with TRBJ2-3; perhaps TRBD2 as D (6 bases). Germline assignment: CDR1 SGHDN and CDR2 FVKESK. This CDR3 comprises 15 residues. V lost 5 bases and J 2 bases, leaving 14 bases between the germline ends.

This clone has ten or more counts. The chain joins TRBV7-2 to TRBJ2-3; tentatively, D is TRBD2 (5 bases). V lost 5 bases, J lost 5 bases, and 11 bases lay in between. CDR1 is SGHTA and CDR2 is FQGNSA in the germline V gene. The CDR3 loop spans 13 amino acids. The CDR3 region has the DNA TGTGCCAGCAGCCCAAAGGCGGGAGATACGCAGTATTTT. Its translation is CASSPKAGDTQYF.

This chain links TRBV7-9 with TRBJ2-1; 12 bases are a match to TRBD2. The CDR3 length is 14 residues. CDR1 is SEHNR, CDR2 FQNEAQ, per germline (reference sequence). The junction had 7 bases not matched to a gene; V was cut back by 6 bases and J by 10 bases. CDR3 loop: CASRGTSGYGEQFF. As DNA, the CDR3 is TGTGCCAGCAGGGGGACTAGCGGGTATGGCGAGCAGTTCTTC. Filled out from reference TRBV7-9 and TRBJ2-1, the complete variable domain reads DTGVSQNPRHKITKRGQNVTFRCDPISEHNRLYWYRQTLGQGPEFLTYFQNEAQLEKSRLLSDRFSAERPKGSFSTLEIQRTEQGDSAMYLCASRGTSGYGEQFFGPGTRLTVL.

This clone was observed a few times. CDR3 amino acids: CASSIAGGPSNEQFF. The CDR3 bases are TGTGCCAGCAGCATAGCGGGAGGGCCCTCCAATGAGCAGTTCTTC. The genes are TRBV9 and TRBJ2-1; 11 nucleotides match TRBD2. Looked up from germline, CDR1 is SGDLS and CDR2 is YYNGEE. The junction had 6 bases not matched to a gene; V was cut back by 4 bases and J by 6 bases. This CDR3 is 15 amino acids long.

This clone was picked up a small number of times. This chain connects TRBV6-5 to TRBJ1-5; no firm D call. Looked up from germline, CDR1 is MNHEY and CDR2 is SVGAGI. Deletions cut 4 bases from V and 5 bases from J, with 18 bases between. The CDR3 extends over 16 amino acids. The CDR3 nucleotides read TGTGCCAGCAGTTTGTTAGGCAGTAGTCGGGATCAGCCCCAGCATTTT. Its translation: CASSLLGSSRDQPQHF.

In its sample, this clone was seen a few times. The gene calls are TRBV2 and TRBJ2-1, with 14 bases identical to TRBD2. Unmatched junction bases numbered 14, after V lost 9 bases and J lost 4 bases. This CDR3 contains 18 residues. In germline, CDR1 is SNHLY, CDR2 FYNNEI. CDR3: CARPGLAGEEPAYNEQFF. CDR3 coding DNA: TGTGCCAGACCGGGACTAGCGGGAGAAGAACCGGCTTACAATGAGCAGTTCTTC.

This clone showed up just a few times. This sequence joins TRBV18 and TRBJ2-7; D not resolved. The V end was cut by 2 bases, the J end by 2 bases, with 4 bases between. CDR1 is KGHSH, CDR2 LQKENI, per germline. This CDR3 is 12 amino acids long. The CDR3 coding sequence is TGTGCCAGCTCACCAGTGACCTACGAGCAGTACTTC. Protein product: CASSPVTYEQYF.

This chain joins TRBV7-2 and TRBJ2-5, with D maybe TRBD2 (5 bases). The germline gives CDR1 SGHTA, CDR2 FQGNSA. Trimming cost V 3 bases and J 3 bases, with 8 bases left between them. The CDR3 consists of 13 residues. The CDR3 loop reads CASSFLGKETQYF. DNA for the CDR3: TGTGCCAGCAGCTTCCTCGGGAAAGAGACCCAGTACTTC.

The gene calls are TRBV10-1 and TRBJ2-7, with unresolved D. Germline lookup yields CDR1 WNHNN and CDR2 SYGVQD (reference sequence). V was cut by 5 bases and J by 2 bases, with 13 bases left in between. The length of the CDR3 is 14 residues. The CDR3 DNA reads as TGCGCCAGCAGTCCTGGGCAGGCCCCCTACGAGCAGTACTTC. As protein: CASSPGQAPYEQYF.

This clone has just one count. This chain connects TRBV15 to TRBJ1-2; TRBD1 aligns across 9 bases. J was trimmed by 2 bases and V by 3 bases; bases with no gene match: 7. There are 16 residues in the CDR3. From germline, CDR1 is LNHNV and CDR2 YYDKDF (reference sequence). The CDR3 DNA is TGTGCCACCAGCAGCCTTAGGGACAGGGTAAACTATGGCTACACCTTC. As protein: CATSSLRDRVNYGYTF.

This clone was detected only a few times. J is TRBJ1-6 and V is TRBV9; D is unclear. CDR1 and CDR2 from the germline V gene are SGDLS and YYNGEE. The V end was cut by 0 bases, the J end by 10 bases, with 8 bases between. This CDR3 is 13 amino acids long. The CDR3 loop reads CASSVGSGSPLHF. The CDR3 DNA sequence: TGTGCCAGCAGCGTAGGTTCGGGATCACCCCTCCACTTT.

The rearrangement uses TRBV5-1 and TRBJ1-1; 8 nucleotides align to TRBD1. Germline V gene lookup returns CDR1 SGHRS and CDR2 YFSETQ. V was clipped by 6 bases and J by 3 bases; unmatched bases: 7. The CDR3 spans 14 residues. CDR3 residues: CASTSQGADTEAFF. CDR3 DNA: TGCGCCAGCACCTCCCAGGGGGCGGACACTGAAGCTTTCTTT.

This clone was seen a handful of times. The rearrangement links TRBV7-3 to TRBJ2-1; 9 bases line up with TRBD1. Germline CDR1 and CDR2: SGHTA and FQGTGA. The CDR3 is 14 amino acids. The V gene end was trimmed by 5 bases and the J gene end by 6 bases; junction bases not matched to a gene: 5. The CDR3 DNA sequence: TGTGCCAGCAGCCGGGGACAGGGAGTCAATGAGCAGTTCTTC. As protein: CASSRGQGVNEQFF.

In its sample, this clone was seen many times. The V call is TRBV5-4, the J call TRBJ2-3; 8 positions agree with TRBD2. With V trimmed by 4 bases and J by 0 bases, 13 bases remained unmatched. In germline, CDR1 is SGHNT, CDR2 YYREEE (reference sequence). The CDR3 has 18 amino acids. In DNA form, the CDR3 reads TGTGCCAGCAGCCAAAAGAGCGGGAGTGGTAGTAGCACAGATACGCAGTATTTT. The encoded protein is CASSQKSGSGSSTDTQYF. The full variable domain, with the rest looked up from reference TRBV5-4 and TRBJ2-3, is ETGVTQSPTHLIKTRGQQVTLRCSSQSGHNTVSWYQQALGQGPQFIFQYYREEENGRGNFPPRFSGLQFPNYSSELNVNALELDDSALYLCASSQKSGSGSSTDTQYFGPGTRLTVL.

V usage is TRBV2 and J usage is TRBJ1-2, with 7 bases fitting TRBD1. This CDR3 has 17 amino acids. Trimming removed 7 bases from V and 4 bases from J; junction bases left unmatched: 18. Germline-derived CDR1 and CDR2 are SNHLY and FYNNEI. The CDR3, as DNA: TGTGCCAGCAAGGGAAGAAAGGGGGACAGAGGATTCTATGGCTACACCTTC. This gives the protein CASKGRKGDRGFYGYTF.

The chain couples TRBV30 to TRBJ2-4; the D gene is possibly TRBD2 (6 bases). CDR1 is GTSNPN and CDR2 is SVGIG in the germline V gene (reference sequence). This CDR3 is built from 17 residues. V was trimmed by 4 bases and J by 1 base, leaving 20 bases between them. The CDR3 DNA sequence: TGTGCCTGGATGGGGGGAGTTTACAAACTGGCCAAAAACATTCAGTACTTC. The encoded protein is CAWMGGVYKLAKNIQYF.

This clone was seen only a few times. The V call is TRBV14, the J call TRBJ1-1; no firm D call. CDR1 is SGHDN, CDR2 FVKESK, per germline. Deletions cut 2 bases from V and 2 bases from J, with 15 bases between. The CDR3 has 16 amino acids. This chain's CDR3 is CASSQRRSEGNTEAFF. CDR3 coding DNA: TGTGCCAGCAGCCAAAGACGATCGGAGGGCAACACTGAAGCTTTCTTT.

This clone was seen only a few times. The J gene is TRBJ2-3, the V gene TRBV4-1, with TRBD1 matching over 7 bases. This CDR3 is built from 15 residues. Germline lookup yields CDR1 MGHRA and CDR2 YSYEKL. V dropped 4 bases and J dropped 2; count of bases not matched to a gene: 6. The CDR3, as DNA: TGCGCCAGCAGCCTCCGACAGGGCGACACAGATACGCAGTATTTT. Amino acids: CASSLRQGDTDTQYF.

The chain carries TRBV27 and TRBJ1-2; possibly TRBD1 for D (5 bases). This CDR3 has 13 residues. Germline CDR1 MNHEY, CDR2 SMNVEV (reference sequence). The V end lost 3 bases, the J end lost 4 bases, and 9 bases lay between the germline ends. The CDR3 coding sequence is TGTGCCAGCAGTTTGGGGACTCTCTATGGCTACACCTTC. This gives the protein CASSLGTLYGYTF.

In its sample, this clone was seen a few times. The V gene is TRBV6-4, the J gene TRBJ1-2; D is uncertain. With 5 bases removed from V and 8 bases from J, the gap between germline ends came to 12 bases. CDR3 length: 12 residues. Germline-derived CDR1 and CDR2 are MRHNA and SNTAGT. The CDR3 DNA sequence: TGTGCCAGCAGTACCAGTAGCGTGGGCTACACCTTC. Translating it yields CASSTSSVGYTF.

A few counts support this clone. The chain uses TRBV6-6 and TRBJ2-1; 7 bases line up with TRBD1. The J segment lost 5 bases and the V segment lost 4 bases, leaving 8 bases of the junction unmatched. CDR3 length: 15 residues. The germline gives CDR1 MNHNY, CDR2 SVGAGI (reference sequence). The CDR3: CASSSGTAPDNEQFF. In nucleotides, the CDR3 is TGTGCCAGCAGTTCCGGGACAGCGCCCGACAATGAGCAGTTCTTC.

The rearrangement links TRBV5-4 to TRBJ2-6, with D maybe TRBD2 (6 bases). The CDR3 has 14 residues. The ends were cut back, 0 bases at V and 6 bases at J, with 7 bases in the middle. Germline V lookup: CDR1 SGHNT, CDR2 YYREEE (reference sequence). The chain's CDR3 is CASSLGGVANVLTF. CDR3 sequence (DNA): TGTGCCAGCAGCTTGGGCGGGGTGGCCAACGTCCTGACTTTC.

This clone was observed a few times. The V and J genes are TRBV11-1 and TRBJ2-2; D is undetermined. The V and J ends lost 2 bases and 2 bases respectively, with 0 bases between them. The CDR3 is 12 residues long. Looked up from germline, CDR1 is SGHAT and CDR2 is FQDESV (reference sequence). CDR3 sequence (DNA): TGTGCCAGCAGCTTAAACACCGGGGAGCTGTTTTTT. It specifies CASSLNTGELFF.

The chain recombines TRBV9 with TRBJ2-5, with no clear D. The last part of the DNA fits TRBJ2-7 better; the J call may be wrong. The CDR3 covers 13 residues. CDR1 is SGDLS and CDR2 is YYNGEE in the germline V gene. The CDR3 DNA reads TGTGCCAGCAGCGACGGGCTTTTTTACGAGCAGTACTTC. Amino acid sequence: CASSDGLFYEQYF.

This clone has more than one count but fewer than ten. V and J are TRBV7-2 and TRBJ2-7; perhaps TRBD2 as D (6 bases). The ends were cut back, 1 base at V and 3 bases at J, with 13 bases in the middle. The length of the CDR3 is 15 residues. Germline V gives CDR1 SGHTA, CDR2 FQGNSA. This CDR3 is CASSLGGDPLYEQYF. CDR3 in DNA: TGTGCCAGCAGCTTAGGGGGGGATCCCCTCTACGAGCAGTACTTC.